These T cell receptor beta chains were read from a single sample in a study of monozygotic twins with inflammatory bowel disease. TCRdb derives one entry per CDR3 protein from the 5' RACE reads, leaving out DNA. The table lists some 89,000 distinct CDR3 sequences. Sequencing used blood. These TCRs come from a human donor with ulcerative colitis or Crohn's disease, or a healthy co-twin of an affected twin (not recorded which). The CDR3 runs from the conserved cysteine through the conserved F or W.

J gene: TRBJ2-1
CDR3 length: 16
V gene: TRBV20-1
CDR3 protein: CSAREDISHSYNEQFF

J gene: TRBJ1-2
CDR3 length: 13
V gene: TRBV29-1
CDR3 protein: CSVEDGTGYGYTF

J gene: TRBJ1-1
CDR3 length: 15
V gene: TRBV18
CDR3 protein: CASSRQAEENTEAFF

J gene: TRBJ2-2
CDR3 length: 15
V gene: TRBV6-1
CDR3 protein: CASSDFQGAAGELFF

J gene: TRBJ2-1
CDR3 length: 16
V gene: TRBV5-1
CDR3 protein: CASSVLPGTGNNEQFF

J gene: TRBJ1-2
CDR3 length: 14
V gene: TRBV2
CDR3 protein: CASSITDRGHGYTF

J gene: TRBJ2-1
CDR3 length: 17
V gene: TRBV20-1
CDR3 protein: CSARQLIRGGSYNEQFF

J gene: TRBJ2-7
CDR3 length: 15
V gene: TRBV5-4
CDR3 protein: CASRPTGLHGSEQYF

J gene: TRBJ2-7
CDR3 length: 14
V gene: TRBV11-2
CDR3 protein: CASSLGPDGYEQYF

J gene: TRBJ2-7
CDR3 length: 12
V gene: TRBV5-6
CDR3 protein: CASSRTSGEQYF

J gene: TRBJ2-6
CDR3 length: 19
V gene: TRBV3-1
CDR3 protein: CASSHDPPGLSSGANVLTF

J gene: TRBJ1-6
CDR3 length: 15
V gene: TRBV3-1
CDR3 protein: CASSRAAQGGSPLHF

J gene: TRBJ2-5
CDR3 length: 13
V gene: TRBV3-1
CDR3 protein: CASSQVLQKTQYF

J gene: TRBJ2-1
CDR3 length: 16
V gene: TRBV5-4
CDR3 protein: CASSLARSGGNNEQFF

J gene: TRBJ1-2
CDR3 length: 14
V gene: TRBV6-5
CDR3 protein: CASSYGQGISGYTF

J gene: TRBJ1-1
CDR3 length: 14
V gene: TRBV7-2
CDR3 protein: CASSFARGSTEAFF

J gene: TRBJ1-1
CDR3 length: 13
V gene: TRBV7-2
CDR3 protein: CASSLGQETEAFF

J gene: TRBJ1-2
CDR3 length: 13
V gene: TRBV10-3
CDR3 protein: CAISASQGGGYTF

J gene: TRBJ2-3
CDR3 length: 15
V gene: TRBV5-1
CDR3 protein: CASSPGQANLDTQYF

J gene: TRBJ2-7
CDR3 length: 15
V gene: TRBV12-3/TRBV12-4
CDR3 protein: CASSWGTGRLYEQYF

J gene: TRBJ2-3
CDR3 length: 18
V gene: TRBV6-1
CDR3 protein: CASRPSGARRWGTDTQYF

J gene: TRBJ2-5
CDR3 length: 17
V gene: TRBV18
CDR3 protein: CASSPPGPSRNQETQYF

J gene: TRBJ2-2
CDR3 length: 15
V gene: TRBV20-1
CDR3 protein: CSASALAGMIGELFF

J gene: TRBJ2-2
CDR3 length: 17
V gene: TRBV5-8
CDR3 protein: CASSPRDTLSNTGELFF

J gene: TRBJ1-2
CDR3 length: 14
V gene: TRBV12-3/TRBV12-4
CDR3 protein: CASSYGDRGAGYTF

J gene: TRBJ2-7
CDR3 length: 13
V gene: TRBV12-3/TRBV12-4
CDR3 protein: CASSVGLVYEQYF

J gene: TRBJ2-2
CDR3 length: 13
V gene: TRBV6-5
CDR3 protein: CASRPWVTGELFF

J gene: TRBJ2-1
CDR3 length: 17
V gene: TRBV5-1
CDR3 protein: CASSLGLRLAGNNEQFF

J gene: TRBJ2-7
CDR3 length: 15
V gene: TRBV20-1
CDR3 protein: CSASRGAGTYYEQYF

J gene: TRBJ1-2
CDR3 length: 13
V gene: TRBV6-6
CDR3 protein: CASSRDRGYGYTF

J gene: TRBJ2-3
CDR3 length: 17
V gene: TRBV28
CDR3 protein: CASSTSSLRGATGTQYF

J gene: TRBJ1-5
CDR3 length: 14
V gene: TRBV28
CDR3 protein: CASILGGANQPQHF

J gene: TRBJ1-2
CDR3 length: 16
V gene: TRBV7-6
CDR3 protein: CASSSGRWGPDYGYTF

J gene: TRBJ1-2
CDR3 length: 17
V gene: TRBV12-3/TRBV12-4
CDR3 protein: CASSNTPLGSGVYGYTF

J gene: TRBJ1-2
CDR3 length: 15
V gene: TRBV6-1
CDR3 protein: CASTTAPWPSYGYTF

J gene: TRBJ2-7
CDR3 length: 16
V gene: TRBV11-1
CDR3 protein: CASSLTDTTRTYEQYF

J gene: TRBJ2-3
CDR3 length: 15
V gene: TRBV5-1
CDR3 protein: CASSETGTGPDTQYF

J gene: TRBJ1-2
CDR3 length: 15
V gene: TRBV20-1
CDR3 protein: CSAPRAGATNYGYTF

J gene: TRBJ1-2
CDR3 length: 14
V gene: TRBV6-5
CDR3 protein: CASSSNTGNYGYTF

J gene: TRBJ2-3
CDR3 length: 16
V gene: TRBV20-1
CDR3 protein: CSAPGLAGGPTDTQYF

J gene: TRBJ2-1
CDR3 length: 14
V gene: TRBV6-1
CDR3 protein: CASSQTGTVYEQFF

J gene: TRBJ2-3
CDR3 length: 15
V gene: TRBV20-1
CDR3 protein: CSAISPAWGTDTQYF

J gene: TRBJ1-2
CDR3 length: 14
V gene: TRBV7-2
CDR3 protein: CASSLDRGNYGYTF

J gene: TRBJ1-2
CDR3 length: 13
V gene: TRBV6-1
CDR3 protein: CASSEIGRGGYTF

J gene: TRBJ2-3
CDR3 length: 16
V gene: TRBV10-3
CDR3 protein: CAISDRTSGSTDTQYF

J gene: TRBJ2-5
CDR3 length: 17
V gene: TRBV7-2
CDR3 protein: CASSLGVHGGRQETQYF

J gene: TRBJ2-2
CDR3 length: 16
V gene: TRBV5-1
CDR3 protein: CASSLGDRADTGELFF

J gene: TRBJ1-4
CDR3 length: 16
V gene: TRBV5-4
CDR3 protein: CASSLGLGLGDEKLFF